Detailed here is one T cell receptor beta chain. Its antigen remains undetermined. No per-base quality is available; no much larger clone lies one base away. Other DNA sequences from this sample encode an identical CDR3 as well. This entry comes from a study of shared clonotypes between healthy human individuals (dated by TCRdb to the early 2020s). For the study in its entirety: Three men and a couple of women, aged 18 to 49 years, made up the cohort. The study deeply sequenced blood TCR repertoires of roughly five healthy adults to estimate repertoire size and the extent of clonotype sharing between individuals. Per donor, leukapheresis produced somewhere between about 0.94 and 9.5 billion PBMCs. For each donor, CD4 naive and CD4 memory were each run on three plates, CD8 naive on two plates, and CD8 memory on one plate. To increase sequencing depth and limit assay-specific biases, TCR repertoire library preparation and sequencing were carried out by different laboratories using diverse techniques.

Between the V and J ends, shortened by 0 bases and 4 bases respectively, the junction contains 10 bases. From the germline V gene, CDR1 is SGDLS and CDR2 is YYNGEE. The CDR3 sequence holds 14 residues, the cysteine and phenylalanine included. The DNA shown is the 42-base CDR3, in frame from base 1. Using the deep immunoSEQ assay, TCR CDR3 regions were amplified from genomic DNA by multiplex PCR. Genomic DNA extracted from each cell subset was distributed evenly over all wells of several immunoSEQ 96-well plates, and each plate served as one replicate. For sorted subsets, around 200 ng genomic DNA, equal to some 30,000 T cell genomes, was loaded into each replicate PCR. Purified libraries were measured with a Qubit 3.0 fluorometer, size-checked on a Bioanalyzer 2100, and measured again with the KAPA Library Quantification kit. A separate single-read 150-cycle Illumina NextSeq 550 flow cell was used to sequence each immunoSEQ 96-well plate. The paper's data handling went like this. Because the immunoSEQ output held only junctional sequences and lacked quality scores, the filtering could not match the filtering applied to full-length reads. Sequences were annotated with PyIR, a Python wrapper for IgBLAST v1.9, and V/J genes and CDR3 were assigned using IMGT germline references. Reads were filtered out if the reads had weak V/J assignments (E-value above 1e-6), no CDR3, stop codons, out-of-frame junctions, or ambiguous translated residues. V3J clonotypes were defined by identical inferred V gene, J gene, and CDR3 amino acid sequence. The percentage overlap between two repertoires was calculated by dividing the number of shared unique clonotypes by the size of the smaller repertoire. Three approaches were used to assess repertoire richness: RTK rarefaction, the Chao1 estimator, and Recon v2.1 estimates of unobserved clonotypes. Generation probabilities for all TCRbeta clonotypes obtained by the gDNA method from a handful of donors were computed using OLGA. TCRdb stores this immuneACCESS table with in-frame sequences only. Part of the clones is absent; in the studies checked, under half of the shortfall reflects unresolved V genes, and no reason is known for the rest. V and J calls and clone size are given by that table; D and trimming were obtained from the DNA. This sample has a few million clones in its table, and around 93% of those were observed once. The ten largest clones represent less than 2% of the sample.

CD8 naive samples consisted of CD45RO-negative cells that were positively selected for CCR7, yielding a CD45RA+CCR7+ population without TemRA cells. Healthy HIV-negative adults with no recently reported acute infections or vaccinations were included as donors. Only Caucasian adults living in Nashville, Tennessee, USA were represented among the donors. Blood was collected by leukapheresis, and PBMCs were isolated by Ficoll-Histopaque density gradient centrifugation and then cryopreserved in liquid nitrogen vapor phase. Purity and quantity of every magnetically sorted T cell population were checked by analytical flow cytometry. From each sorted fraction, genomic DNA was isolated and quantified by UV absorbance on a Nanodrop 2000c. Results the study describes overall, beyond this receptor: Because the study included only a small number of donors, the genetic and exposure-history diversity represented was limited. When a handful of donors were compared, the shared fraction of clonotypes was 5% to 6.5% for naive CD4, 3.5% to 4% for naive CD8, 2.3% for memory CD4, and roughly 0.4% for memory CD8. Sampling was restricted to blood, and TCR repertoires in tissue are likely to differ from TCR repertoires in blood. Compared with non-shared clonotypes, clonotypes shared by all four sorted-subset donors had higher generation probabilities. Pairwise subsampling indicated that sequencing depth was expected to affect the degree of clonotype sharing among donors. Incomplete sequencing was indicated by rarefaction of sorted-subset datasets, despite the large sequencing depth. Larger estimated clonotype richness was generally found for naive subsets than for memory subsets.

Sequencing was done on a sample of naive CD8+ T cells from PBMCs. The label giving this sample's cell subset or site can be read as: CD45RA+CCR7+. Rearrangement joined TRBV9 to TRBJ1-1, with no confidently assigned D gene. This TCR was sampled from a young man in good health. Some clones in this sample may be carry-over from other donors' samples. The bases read TGTGCCAGCAGCGTAGATGGTCGGGGCACTGAAGCTTTCTTT. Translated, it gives CASSVDGRGTEAFF.